These T cell receptor beta chains were read from a single sample in a study of CD8 T cells in Susac syndrome. TCRdb redid the calling of the immunoSEQ multiplex PCR reads with MiXCR, one entry per CDR3 protein. The data show 100,000 to 150,000 distinct CDR3 sequences, with about 92% seen just once and approximately 0.093% held by the top ten. The sample comprised CD4+ T cells from PBMCs. The receptors were gathered from a human donor with multiple sclerosis. CDR3s include the opening cysteine and the closing phenylalanine or tryptophan. The order of the fields is clone size, D gene, J gene, V gene, CDR3 protein, CDR3 DNA. The D gene is left open where the match is weak. Clone size is stated in some rows and not others, as once, few, many or a class when expanded.

>-|-|TRBJ2-3|TRBV27
CASSFRVTDTQYF
TGTGCCAGCAGTTTTCGGGTCACAGATACGCAGTATTTT
>once|-|TRBJ2-5|TRBV6-4
CASSVMVGETQYF
TGTGCCAGCAGCGTTATGGTAGGAGAGACCCAGTACTTC
>once|-|TRBJ1-5|TRBV7-2
CASSPVAGAGPQHF
TGTGCCAGCAGCCCTGTAGCCGGGGCCGGGCCCCAGCATTTT
>-|-|TRBJ1-1|TRBV6-2/TRBV6-3
CASIHRLAVNTEAFF
TGTGCCAGCATTCATCGTTTAGCCGTGAACACTGAAGCTTTCTTT
>-|-|TRBJ2-5|TRBV18
CASSPGGETQYF
TGTGCCAGCAGTCCGGGCGGAGAGACCCAGTACTTC
>-|-|TRBJ2-3|TRBV7-9
CASSLGTGSTDTQYF
TGTGCCAGCAGCTTAGGAACAGGGAGTACAGATACGCAGTATTTT
>once|-|TRBJ2-5|TRBV10-3
CAIRDRIEQETQYF
TGTGCCATCAGAGATCGAATCGAACAAGAGACCCAGTACTTC
>-|TRBD1|TRBJ1-5|TRBV30
CAWNRQGEQPQHF
TGTGCCTGGAATCGACAGGGGGAACAGCCCCAGCATTTT
>-|-|TRBJ2-7|TRBV5-1
CASSQIFGPSYEQYF
TGCGCCAGCAGCCAGATCTTCGGGCCATCCTACGAGCAGTACTTC
>-|-|TRBJ1-1|TRBV15
CATSREGAGRTEAFF
TGTGCCACCAGCAGAGAAGGGGCCGGGCGGACTGAAGCTTTCTTT
>-|TRBD2|TRBJ2-3|TRBV29-1
CSVVLAGGSTDTQYF
TGCAGCGTGGTTCTAGCGGGGGGGAGCACAGATACGCAGTATTTT
>-|-|TRBJ1-5|TRBV7-9
CASSGLVRGQPQHF
TGTGCCAGCAGCGGCCTCGTACGGGGACAGCCCCAGCATTTT
>-|-|TRBJ2-2|TRBV5-1
CASSLDRANGELFF
TGCGCCAGCAGCTTGGACAGGGCGAACGGGGAGCTGTTTTTT
>-|-|TRBJ1-2|TRBV29-1
CSVEGDPNYGYTF
TGCAGCGTTGAAGGGGACCCTAACTATGGCTACACCTTC
>-|-|TRBJ1-1|TRBV7-2
CASSFAMSNTEAFF
TGTGCCAGCAGCTTCGCCATGAGTAACACTGAAGCTTTCTTT
>-|TRBD2|TRBJ2-2|TRBV6-5
CATAGWRGVSGELFF
TGTGCCACCGCGGGGTGGCGGGGGGTTTCCGGGGAGCTGTTTTTT
>-|TRBD2|TRBJ2-3|TRBV29-1
CSLAGGTWDTQYF
TGCAGCCTAGCGGGGGGTACGTGGGATACGCAGTATTTT
>once|-|TRBJ2-1|TRBV5-1
CASSPSHVNEQFF
TGCGCCAGCAGCCCCTCCCACGTCAATGAGCAGTTCTTC
>-|TRBD1|TRBJ1-1|TRBV30
CAWSRQGDTEAFF
TGTGCCTGGAGCCGACAGGGGGACACTGAAGCTTTCTTT
>-|-|TRBJ2-7|TRBV10-3
CATSPENEQYF
TGTGCCACCAGTCCGGAAAACGAGCAGTACTTC
>-|-|TRBJ2-2|TRBV12-5
CASGPNPGQPGELFF
TGTGCTAGTGGCCCCAACCCCGGACAGCCCGGGGAGCTGTTTTTT
>-|-|TRBJ1-1|TRBV28
CASSPRGVITEAFF
TGTGCCAGCAGTCCCAGAGGGGTGATCACTGAAGCTTTCTTT
>-|-|TRBJ1-2|TRBV7-9
CASSLAGDLDGYTF
TGTGCCAGCAGCTTAGCAGGGGACTTGGATGGCTACACCTTC
>-|-|TRBJ1-5|TRBV12-3/TRBV12-4
CASSLEGLGPQHF
TGTGCCAGCAGTTTGGAGGGGCTTGGTCCCCAGCATTTT
>-|-|TRBJ2-5|TRBV20-1
CSASRVGGPRETQYF
TGCAGTGCTAGTCGCGTGGGGGGGCCACGAGAGACCCAGTACTTC
>once|-|TRBJ1-4|TRBV27
CASSLFGEGRANEKLFF
TGTGCCAGCAGTTTATTCGGGGAAGGTCGGGCTAATGAAAAACTGTTTTTT
>-|-|TRBJ2-7|TRBV30
CAWRRAAASSYEQYF
TGTGCCTGGAGACGAGCGGCGGCGTCCTCCTACGAGCAGTACTTC
>-|-|TRBJ1-1|TRBV12-3/TRBV12-4
CASSPPGGQAFF
TGTGCCAGCAGTCCGCCGGGAGGCCAAGCTTTCTTT
>-|TRBD1|TRBJ1-5|TRBV2
CASIVDRVGQPQHF
TGTGCCAGCATTGTTGACAGGGTAGGTCAGCCCCAGCATTTT
>-|-|TRBJ1-2|TRBV7-3
CASSLIYMPQHEYYGYTF
TGTGCCAGCAGCTTAATCTATATGCCACAGCATGAATACTATGGCTACACCTTC
>-|-|TRBJ2-7|TRBV7-2
CASSLRYEQYF
TGTGCCAGCAGCTTACGCTACGAGCAGTACTTC
>-|-|TRBJ2-3|TRBV28
CASNRGGPITDTQYF
TGTGCCAGCAATAGGGGGGGGCCTATCACAGATACGCAGTATTTT
>-|TRBD1|TRBJ2-5|TRBV20-1
CSASTYTGTGYQETQYF
TGCAGTGCTTCTACCTACACCGGGACAGGGTACCAAGAGACCCAGTACTTC
>-|-|TRBJ1-2|TRBV19
CASRDSRYGYTF
TGTGCCAGTAGGGACAGCCGGTATGGCTACACCTTC
>-|-|TRBJ1-1|TRBV29-1
CSVEEGFGTEAFF
TGCAGCGTTGAAGAGGGATTCGGGACTGAAGCTTTCTTT
>once|-|TRBJ1-1|TRBV5-6
CASSSTQGWVTEAFF
TGTGCCAGCAGCTCTACCCAGGGGTGGGTTACTGAAGCTTTCTTT
>-|-|TRBJ2-5|TRBV25-1
CASSEYLAGQTQYF
TGTGCCAGCAGTGAATATCTGGCGGGGCAGACCCAGTACTTC
>-|-|TRBJ2-2|TRBV5-6
CASSISNTGELFF
TGTGCCAGCAGTATAAGCAACACCGGGGAGCTGTTTTTT
>-|-|TRBJ1-5|TRBV27
CASSLRGLSNQPQHF
TGTGCCAGCAGTTTACGAGGGCTTAGCAATCAGCCCCAGCATTTT
>-|TRBD2|TRBJ2-3|TRBV7-2
CASSWGFGGGTDTQYF
TGTGCCAGCAGCTGGGGTTTTGGGGGGGGCACAGATACGCAGTATTTT